The clone carrying this T cell receptor beta chain was observed many times. This sample's time point: patch test 1, 2 weeks after DPC sensitization. The treatment here: therapeutic diphenylcyclopropenone sensitization with weekly scalp DPC. The sample is drawn from a study of human T cells and chemical hapten exposure. Trimming pared 5 bases from V and 3 bases from J, leaving 13 bases between. Germline V gene sequence: CDR1 MNHEY, CDR2 SMNVEV (reference sequence). There are 14 residues in the CDR3. Per the authors' pipeline: The median was about 100,000 TCRs per sample, ranging 23,224 to 690,600. TCRdb redid the calling of the RACE reads with MiXCR, one entry per CDR3 protein. V and J calls and clone size were set by TCRdb, not the authors. The table records some 380,000 distinct CDR3 sequences, 4% to 5.5% of them present only once.

This receptor was obtained from a woman aged 45 to 65 with alopecia areata. Some clones in this sample may be carry-over from other donors' samples. This chain links TRBV27 with TRBJ1-1; D gene ambiguous. Sequencing was performed on whole blood, taken in connection with sensitization to the hapten diphenylcyclopropenone (DPC). The CDR3, as DNA: TGTGCCAGCAGTCCCCGGCGGCGGGACACTGAAGCTTTCTTT. Its translation is CASSPRRRDTEAFF.